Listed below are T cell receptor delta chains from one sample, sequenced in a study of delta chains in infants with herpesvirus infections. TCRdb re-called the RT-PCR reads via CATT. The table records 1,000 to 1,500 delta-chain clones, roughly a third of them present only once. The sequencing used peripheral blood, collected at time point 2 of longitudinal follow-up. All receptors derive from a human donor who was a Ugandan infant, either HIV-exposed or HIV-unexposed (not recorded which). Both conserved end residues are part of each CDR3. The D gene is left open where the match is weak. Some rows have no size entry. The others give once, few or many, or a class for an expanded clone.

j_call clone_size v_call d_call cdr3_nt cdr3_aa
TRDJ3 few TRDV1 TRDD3 TGTGCTCTTGGGGAGCGCACAACAGTCACTGGGGGATACGCCTGGGACACCCGACAGATGTTTTTC CALGERTTVTGGYAWDTRQMFF
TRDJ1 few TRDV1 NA TGTGCTCTTGGGGAAATCTCCTACTGGAAACTCATCTTT CALGEISYWKLIF
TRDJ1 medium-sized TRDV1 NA TGTGCTCTTGGGACCCACATTGGGGATCCCGATAAACTCATCTTT CALGTHIGDPDKLIF
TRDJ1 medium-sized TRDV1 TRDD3 TGTGCTCTTGGGGACCCCTGGCCTTCCTCCTCCTGGGGGATACGCGGGGGCGATAAACTCATCTTT CALGDPWPSSSWGIRGGDKLIF
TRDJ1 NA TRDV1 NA TGTGCTCTTGGGGACCCGCCCTTCCTACCCTTTACTGGGGGCGAGAACCAAAAACTCATCTTT CALGDPPFLPFTGGENQKLIF
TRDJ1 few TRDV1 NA TGTGCTCTTGGGGAGCCCCTTCCTATTTGGTACTGGGGGGACAAGTACACCGATAAACTCATCTTT CALGEPLPIWYWGDKYTDKLIF
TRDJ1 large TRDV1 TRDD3 TGTGCTCTTGGGGAAGCGGGGGACCCTTACTGGGGGATACGGCAGTACACCGATAAACTCATCTTT CALGEAGDPYWGIRQYTDKLIF
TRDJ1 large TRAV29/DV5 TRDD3 TGTGCAGCAAGCGCGTCCCCCTGCTGGGGGATCGATACCGATAAACTCATCTTT CAASASPCWGIDTDKLIF
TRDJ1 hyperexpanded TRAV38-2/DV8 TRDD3 TGTGCTTATAGGAAATTAAACTGGGGGACTTACACCGATAAACTCATCTTT CAYRKLNWGTYTDKLIF
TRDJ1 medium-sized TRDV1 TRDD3 TGTGCTCTTGGGGAATCTACTAGCTGGGGGCCGTACACCGATAAACTCATCTTT CALGESTSWGPYTDKLIF
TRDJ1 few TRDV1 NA TGTGCTCTTGGGGATTATTCCTACGAGGTGGGGGGTCCCACCGATAAACTCATCTTT CALGDYSYEVGGPTDKLIF
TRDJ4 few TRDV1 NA TGTGCTCTTGGGGAACCCCTACGAGTGGGGAGGAGGAGGCCCCTGATCTTT CALGEPLRVGRRRPLIF
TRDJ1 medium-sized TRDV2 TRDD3 TGTGCCTGTGACCCGGTCAACCCCAAAGGGGGGATTACGGCGAAGGATAAACTCATCTTT CACDPVNPKGGITAKDKLIF
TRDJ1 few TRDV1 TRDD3 TGTGCTCTTGGGGAACTATACCTACGGGCTGGGGGTCTTCCGTACACCGATAAACTCATCTTT CALGELYLRAGGLPYTDKLIF
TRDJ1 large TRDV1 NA TGTGCTCTTGGGGACGGCCTTCCTCTAACGGGGAATTTACTGGGGGACACCGATAAACTCATCTTT CALGDGLPLTGNLLGDTDKLIF
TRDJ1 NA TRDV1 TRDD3 TGTGCTCTTGGGGCCGTACCCTTCCTATGGGGACTGGGGGATCCCCTTAGCGATAAACTCATCTTT CALGAVPFLWGLGDPLSDKLIF
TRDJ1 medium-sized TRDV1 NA TGTGCTCTTGGGGAAGAAACGTATTCCTTCCTGGGGATTAGCTACACCGATAAACTCATCTTT CALGEETYSFLGISYTDKLIF
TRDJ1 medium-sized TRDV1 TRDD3 TGTGCTCTTGGGGAAAGGAGTGTCCCCTTGTCGTTTTCCCCTATAAGGCTGGGGGATAGAGCTCGCGATAAACTCATCTTT CALGERSVPLSFSPIRLGDRARDKLIF
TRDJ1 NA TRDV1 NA TGTGCTCTTGGGTACCATGCGATGTACACCGATAAACTCATCTTT CALGYHAMYTDKLIF
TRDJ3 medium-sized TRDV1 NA TGTGCTCTTGGGGAGCAACTTCCTACGGCGTACTGGGGGGCCCGAGGGGACACCCGACAGATGTTTTTC CALGEQLPTAYWGARGDTRQMFF
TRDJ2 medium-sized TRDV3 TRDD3 TGTGCCTCCGAACCCTACGTACTGGGGGATAAGTCCTTGACAGCACAACTCTTCTTT CASEPYVLGDKSLTAQLFF
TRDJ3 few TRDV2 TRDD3 TGTGCCTGTGACAGACTGGGGGATAGCTCCTGGGACACCCGACAGATGTTTTTC CACDRLGDSSWDTRQMFF
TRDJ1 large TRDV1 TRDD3 TGTGCTCTTGGCCACTGGAGGTACTGGGGGTTTTCCCCCAACGATAAACTCATCTTT CALGHWRYWGFSPNDKLIF
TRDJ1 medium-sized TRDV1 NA TGTGCTCTTGGGCCCTGGGGCCTACGTGACTTACACTGGACCCTTCGGACCGATAAACTCATCTTT CALGPWGLRDLHWTLRTDKLIF
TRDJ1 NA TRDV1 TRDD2 TGTGCTCTTGGGAATTGCCAGCCTTCCTCCCACAGGGGTGGCCACACCGATAAACTCATCTTT CALGNCQPSSHRGGHTDKLIF
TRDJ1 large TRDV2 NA TGTGCCTGTGACACCGGTGCTGGGGCCTACACCGATAAACTCATCTTT CACDTGAGAYTDKLIF
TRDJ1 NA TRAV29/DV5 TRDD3 TGTGCAGCAAGCCGAAGGGGGGGAAAAGGCAACTGGGGGAGTTACACCGATAAACTCATCTTT CAASRRGGKGNWGSYTDKLIF
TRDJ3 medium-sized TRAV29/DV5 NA TGTGCAGCAGGAGGGGATGAATCCTGGGACACCCGACAGATGTTTTTC CAAGGDESWDTRQMFF
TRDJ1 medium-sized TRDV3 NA TGTGCCTTCGCCCTTCCTACCGCGTACTGGGGGATTCCGAAGTACACCGATAAACTCATCTTT CAFALPTAYWGIPKYTDKLIF
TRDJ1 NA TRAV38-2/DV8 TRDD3 TGTGCTTATAGGATCTTCCGGGACTGGGGGATACGCGAGAATAAACTCATCTTT CAYRIFRDWGIRENKLIF
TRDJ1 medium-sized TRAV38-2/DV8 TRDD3 TGTGCTTATAGGAGCGGACCTAGTCCCGCCGGGGGGGCTGGGGGACCTACCGATAAACTCATCTTT CAYRSGPSPAGGAGGPTDKLIF
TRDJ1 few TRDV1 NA TGTGCTCTTGGGGAATTGACAACTCGGGGCCTTCCTACAGGGGGTACTGGGGGACACACCACCGATAAACTCATCTTT CALGELTTRGLPTGGTGGHTTDKLIF
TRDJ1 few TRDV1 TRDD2 TGTGCTCTTGGGGATCGAGACTTCCTACGACGCTCTGGGTGGCTATACCCCATCTTT CALGDRDFLRRSGWLYPIF
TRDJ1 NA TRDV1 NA TGTGCTCTTGGGGAACTAAGCTGCCTTCCTACTGAACCCTGGGGGATAGGTACCGATAAACTCATCTTT CALGELSCLPTEPWGIGTDKLIF
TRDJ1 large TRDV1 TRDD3 TGTGCTCTTGGGGTCCCTCCTCTGTCTTCTAACTGGGGGATACTTGTGGAGTACACCGATAAACTCATCTTT CALGVPPLSSNWGILVEYTDKLIF
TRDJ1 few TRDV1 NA TGTGCTCTTGGGGAACTAGCAACACCGGAGGGATCTGAAACCACCGATAAACTCATCTTT CALGELATPEGSETTDKLIF
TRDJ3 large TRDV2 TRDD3 TGTGCCTGTGACGCCGTTACTGGGGGATCCTGGGACACCCGACAGATGTTTTTC CACDAVTGGSWDTRQMFF
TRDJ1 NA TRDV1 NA TGTGCTCTTGGGGAAACGGGACCCCCCCAAGTGGGGGTCCCGTACACCGATAAACTCATCTTT CALGETGPPQVGVPYTDKLIF
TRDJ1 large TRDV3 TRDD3 TGTGCCTTGAAGCGATGGGTCGTACTGGGGGATTTGAGTAGAGATAAACTCATCTTT CALKRWVVLGDLSRDKLIF
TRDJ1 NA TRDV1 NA TGTGCTCTTGGGGAACTGTCCAACCCCAAGCCCCTCCCGGTAACCGATAAACTCATCTTT CALGELSNPKPLPVTDKLIF
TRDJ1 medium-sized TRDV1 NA TGTGCTCTTGGGGAACCCCTTAACTACGATTCAAGGAATCAGGACGCCGATAAACTCATCTTT CALGEPLNYDSRNQDADKLIF
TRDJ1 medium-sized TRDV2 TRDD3 TGTGCCTGTGACACTGTACTGGGGGATCCCCTGGACACCGATAAACTCATCTTT CACDTVLGDPLDTDKLIF
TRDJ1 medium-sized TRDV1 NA TGTGCTCTTGGGGAACTCTTATCCCTGTCGATGTACACCGATAAACTCATCTTT CALGELLSLSMYTDKLIF
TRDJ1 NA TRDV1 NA TGTGCTCTTGGTCTCCTACGGATTTGGACCGGCGATAAACTCATCTTT CALGLLRIWTGDKLIF
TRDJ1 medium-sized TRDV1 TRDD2 TGTGCTCTTGGGGAACTAAGGGCTTCCTACAGGGGCTGGGCCCAACCCGATAAACTCATCTTT CALGELRASYRGWAQPDKLIF
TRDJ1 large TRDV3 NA TGTGCCTTGGTAGACTGGCTAGGAGATACGTACACCGATAAACTCATCTTT CALVDWLGDTYTDKLIF
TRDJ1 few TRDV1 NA TGTGCTCTTGGGGAACGAAATTACACCGATAAACTCATCTTT CALGERNYTDKLIF
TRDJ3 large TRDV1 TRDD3 TGTGCTCTTGGGGCAGATAGGATCGGTGGATACGCCAGCTCCTGGGACACCCGACAGATGTTTTTC CALGADRIGGYASSWDTRQMFF
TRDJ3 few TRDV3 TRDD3 TGTGCCTTTAGGGGCCTTCCCCCATGTCCCGCACTCTGGGGGACCTCCGACTCCTGGGACACCCGACAGATGTTTTTC CAFRGLPPCPALWGTSDSWDTRQMFF
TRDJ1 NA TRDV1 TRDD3 TGTGCTCTTGGGGAACCTCCGTCTGGGGGATACCCGAATCCCCACACCGATAAACTCATCTTT CALGEPPSGGYPNPHTDKLIF
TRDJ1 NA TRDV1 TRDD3 TGTGCTCTTGGGGTACGATACTGGGGGATAAGGGGTCGGAAGGGACTCATCTTT CALGVRYWGIRGRKGLIF